One sample yielded the 25 T cell receptor beta chains listed below, sequenced in a study of shared clonotypes between healthy human individuals. Generated by immunoSEQ multiplex PCR, the TCRdb table keeps only in-frame clones and is missing some. In the table there are about 1 million clones, 70% to 80% of which are singletons. Input material: memory CD4+ T cells sorted from blood. Subset described: CD45RA-negative fraction. Source of these receptors: a man aged 18 to 29 in good health.

The chain has TRBV27 and TRBJ2-3, with 7 positions matching TRBD2. The CDR3 covers 14 residues. The germline CDR1 and CDR2 sequences are MNHEY and SMNVEV (reference sequence). V shed 5 bases, J shed 5 bases, and the junction held 7 bases outside the gene matches. CDR3 bases: TGTGCCAGCAGTCTAGTGTGGGAGGGAGATACGCAGTATTTT. This encodes CASSLVWEGDTQYF.

The chain is built from TRBV7-6 and TRBJ2-3; 14 bases map to TRBD2. CDR3 length: 20 amino acids. The germline V gene encodes CDR1 SGHVS and CDR2 FNYEAQ. Losses at the gene ends were 1 base for V and 5 bases for J; bases not matched to a gene: 14. CDR3 in amino acids: CASSLVGTSGGFNSRDTQYF. CDR3 coding DNA: TGTGCCAGCAGCTTAGTGGGGACTAGCGGGGGTTTTAACTCCAGAGATACGCAGTATTTT.

This clone turned up a few times. This chain uses TRBV28 with TRBJ1-5; no definite D call. CDR1 is MDHEN and CDR2 is SYDVKM in the germline V gene. The CDR3 sequence is 15 residues long. V was trimmed by 3 bases and J by 10 bases, leaving 19 bases between them. The CDR3 DNA is TGTGCCAGCAGTTTTTCTAGCGTTGTGTTGGTCCCCCAGCATTTT. Protein product: CASSFSSVVLVPQHF.

This clone was observed a few times. This rearrangement joins TRBV30 to TRBJ1-6; D is perhaps TRBD1 (5 bases). The CDR3 covers 13 residues. V was pared by 6 bases and J by 6 bases, with 12 bases between. Germline values: CDR1 GTSNPN, CDR2 SVGIG (reference sequence). Written as DNA, the CDR3 is TGTGCCTGTCACAGACAGAGTAATTCACCCCTCCACTTT. Translation: CACHRQSNSPLHF.

This rearrangement joins TRBV7-8 to TRBJ1-5, with 7 bases identical to TRBD1. CDR1 SGHVS and CDR2 FQNEAQ come from the germline V gene. The trim removed 5 bases at V and 0 bases at J, leaving 7 bases unmatched. This CDR3 contains 16 residues. CDR3 amino acids: CASSPGTANSNQPQHF. For the CDR3, the DNA is TGTGCCAGCAGCCCAGGGACAGCTAATAGCAATCAGCCCCAGCATTTT.

The CDR3 bases are TGTGCCAGCTCACCAAGCGGGAAGCGGACCCAGTACTTC. Protein sequence: CASSPSGKRTQYF. The chain employs TRBV18 and TRBJ2-5; 7 positions match TRBD2. The CDR3 is made up of 13 amino acids. J gave up 7 bases and V 2 bases, and 4 bases lay outside the gene matches. Looked up from germline, CDR1 is KGHSH and CDR2 is LQKENI.

The rearrangement joins TRBV7-6 to TRBJ2-1, with 10 nucleotides matching TRBD2. This CDR3 spans 22 amino acids. Germline loops: CDR1 SGHVS, CDR2 FNYEAQ. Unmatched junction bases numbered 18, after V lost 1 base and J lost 0 bases. The CDR3 DNA sequence: TGTGCCAGCAGCTTAGTTGTCCCAAACGATGGGGCTAGCGGGGGCTCCTACAATGAGCAGTTCTTC. It encodes CASSLVVPNDGASGGSYNEQFF.

A few counts support this clone. The same CDR3 also results from other DNA sequences found in this sample. The chain combines TRBV5-6 with TRBJ1-6; D gene uncertain. V lost 5 bases and J lost 7, with 4 bases in between. The CDR3 extends over 11 amino acids. From germline, CDR1 is SGHDT and CDR2 YYEEEE. The CDR3 DNA follows: TGTGCCAGCAGTCAGAATTCACCCCTCCACTTT. Translating it yields CASSQNSPLHF.

This clone came up once. The V gene is TRBV5-1, the J gene TRBJ2-3; D is unclear. Between the trimmed V and J ends, which lost 0 bases and 5 bases, there was a span of 7 bases. The V gene's germline CDR1 is SGHRS and CDR2 YFSETQ. CDR3 size: 13 residues. The CDR3 is CASSLALGDTQYF. In nucleotides, the CDR3 is TGCGCCAGCAGCTTGGCCTTGGGAGATACGCAGTATTTT.

The rearrangement uses TRBV6-5 and TRBJ2-5, with a weak D call TRBD2 (6 bases). V lost 6 bases to trimming and J lost 3 bases, with 8 bases between them. Germline V lookup: CDR1 MNHEY, CDR2 SVGAGI. CDR3 length: 12 amino acids. The chain's CDR3 is CASRTRKETQYF. The CDR3 bases are TGTGCCAGCAGGACTAGAAAAGAGACCCAGTACTTC.

V and J are TRBV19 and TRBJ1-2; 7 nucleotides agree with TRBD1. The CDR3 totals 16 residues. Germline V gene sequence: CDR1 LNHDA, CDR2 SQIVND (reference sequence). V was clipped by 4 bases and J by 6 bases; unmatched bases: 14. CDR3 sequence (DNA): TGTGCCAGTAGTACCCCATTCGGACAGGCCGCTGATGGCTACACCTTC. Residues: CASSTPFGQAADGYTF.

The sample holds one count of this clone. Other DNA sequences in this specimen translate into the identical CDR3. The chain joins TRBV5-1 to TRBJ1-3; D ambiguous. Between the trimmed V and J ends, which lost 3 bases and 7 bases, there was a span of 8 bases. The CDR3 runs to 12 residues. Germline V gene sequence: CDR1 SGHRS, CDR2 YFSETQ. DNA for the CDR3: TGCGCCAGCAGCTCCGAAGGGAACACCATATATTTT. It specifies CASSSEGNTIYF.

V gene TRBV7-2 combines with J gene TRBJ2-7; TRBD1 matches 8 bases. Germline CDR1 and CDR2: SGHTA and FQGNSA. The CDR3 totals 14 residues. V lost 3 bases and J lost 7; bases outside the gene matches: 8. For the CDR3, the DNA is TGTGCCAGCAGCTTTGGCCAGGGGGCGCGAGAGCAGTACTTC. Its protein is CASSFGQGAREQYF.

This clone has at least ten counts. One end of the junction does not line up with germline, which may come from a read error. The sample holds other DNA sequences that translate to the same CDR3. The CDR3 reads CASSHGATGTDTQYF. CDR3 nucleotide sequence: TGCGCCAGCAGCCATGGGGCCACAGGGACAGATACGCAGTATTTT. The V and J genes are TRBV5-4 and TRBJ2-3; maybe TRBD1 (6 bases). The CDR3 runs to 15 residues. Germline V gives CDR1 SGHNT, CDR2 YYREEE (reference sequence).

The chain has TRBV6-5 and TRBJ1-3; D gene ambiguous. Germline V gene data show CDR1 as MNHEY and CDR2 as SVGAGI. With 7 bases removed from V and 0 bases from J, the gap between germline ends came to 10 bases. The CDR3 contains 14 residues. The CDR3 coding sequence is TGTGCCAGCACTCCGGGCCCCTCTGGAAACACCATATATTTT. Amino acid sequence: CASTPGPSGNTIYF.

This chain uses TRBV4-1 with TRBJ2-2, with D tentatively TRBD2 (6 bases). Trimming took off 6 bases at V and 3 bases at J, with 17 bases between the two ends. This CDR3 contains 16 residues. CDR1 is MGHRA and CDR2 is YSYEKL in the germline V gene. The DNA of the CDR3 is TGCGCCAGCAGGGGGGGAAGAGGTCTCGACACCGGGGAGCTGTTTTTT. Translation: CASRGGRGLDTGELFF.

CDR3 amino acids: CATRPDRDQDTQYF. The CDR3 DNA follows: TGTGCCACACGACCGGACAGGGATCAGGATACGCAGTATTTT. The V and J genes are TRBV6-1 and TRBJ2-3; 8 bases are shared with TRBD1. CDR3 size: 14 residues. CDR1 and CDR2 (germline): MNHNS, SASEGT. The ends lost 10 bases at V and 6 bases at J; junction bases unmatched: 12.

The chain uses TRBV10-3 and TRBJ2-7, with D tentatively TRBD2 (5 bases). In germline, CDR1 is ENHRY, CDR2 SYGVKD. Trimming removed 7 bases from V and 4 bases from J, with 17 bases in between. The CDR3 covers 14 residues. CDR3 protein: CAIKNGGGMYEQYF. DNA for the CDR3: TGTGCCATCAAAAACGGAGGTGGGATGTACGAGCAGTACTTC.

A note on this clone: Other DNA sequences within the sample encode an identical CDR3. The genes are TRBV30 and TRBJ1-1, with a tentative D call TRBD1 (6 bases). Per germline, CDR1 GTSNPN and CDR2 SVGIG (reference sequence). The ends were cut back, 5 bases at V and 4 bases at J, with 11 bases in the middle. This CDR3 has 12 residues. This CDR3 reads CAWGQRGTEAFF. The CDR3 nucleotides are TGTGCCTGGGGACAGCGAGGCACTGAAGCTTTCTTT.

CDR3 protein: CASSAQGTADTEAFF. The CDR3, as DNA: TGTGCCAGCAGCGCCCAAGGGACAGCAGACACTGAAGCTTTCTTT. The chain links TRBV9 to TRBJ1-1, with 7 bases that match TRBD1. V lost 3 bases, J lost 3 bases, and 8 bases stayed unmatched. The germline V gene has CDR1 SGDLS and CDR2 YYNGEE. The CDR3 is 15 amino acids.

This chain uses TRBV19 with TRBJ2-5; possibly TRBD1 for D (7 bases). CDR3 length: 16 amino acids. CDR1 is LNHDA, CDR2 SQIVND, per germline (reference sequence). The ends were cut back, 1 base at V and 4 bases at J, with 16 bases in the middle. Written as DNA, the CDR3 is TGTGCCAGTAGTATAGGAAAACAGGGGAGGCGAGAGACCCAGTACTTC. It yields the protein CASSIGKQGRRETQYF.

The chain links TRBV5-1 to TRBJ2-2; 10 bases are a match to TRBD2. The CDR3 loop spans 14 amino acids. V was clipped by 7 bases and J by 7 bases; unmatched bases: 7. Germline V gives CDR1 SGHRS, CDR2 YFSETQ. CDR3 in DNA: TGCGCCAGCTCTACTAGCGGGGCGGGCGGGGAGCTGTTTTTT. Translating gives CASSTSGAGGELFF.

The CDR3 DNA reads as TGTGCCAGCAGCTTAGCCGCGCTTAGCGGGAGAGCTACCACAGATACGCAGTATTTT. It yields the protein CASSLAALSGRATTDTQYF. The rearrangement links TRBV7-2 to TRBJ2-3, with TRBD2 matching 9 bases. Germline V gives CDR1 SGHTA, CDR2 FQGNSA. The CDR3 contains 19 residues. Trimming at V came to 0 bases and at J to 2 bases, leaving 12 bases not matched to a gene.

The chain recombines TRBV5-1 with TRBJ2-5, with TRBD2 as a possible D gene (5 bases). The V gene lost 1 base and the J gene lost 5 bases, with 12 bases spanning the gap. Per the germline V gene, CDR1 is SGHRS and CDR2 is YFSETQ. The CDR3 totals 14 residues. The chain's CDR3 is CASSLKNWEETQYF. Here the CDR3 DNA reads TGCGCCAGCAGCTTGAAAAACTGGGAGGAGACCCAGTACTTC.

The chain carries TRBV27 and TRBJ2-7; D is unclear. V was pared by 6 bases and J by 3 bases, with 12 bases between. CDR1 MNHEY and CDR2 SMNVEV come from the germline V gene (reference sequence). The CDR3 runs to 13 residues. DNA for the CDR3: TGTGCCAGCAGGGGCCAGAGACACTACGAGCAGTACTTC. Protein product: CASRGQRHYEQYF.